A single sample gave rise to the 15 T cell receptor beta chains below, sequenced in a study of a mutant IDH1 vaccine in newly diagnosed glioma. Generated by immunoSEQ multiplex PCR, the TCRdb table keeps only in-frame clones and is missing some. Among 50,000 to 60,000 clones, around four fifths were seen once, and the ten largest hold around 4.9%. Noted time point: week 5, during vaccination. The content of each vaccine dose was 300 ug of mutant IDH1 20-mer peptide, and topical imiquimod accompanied it. These TCRs' antigens remain unknown. The specimen comprised PBMCs, sampled from a glioma patient whose treatment included an IDH1 peptide vaccine. These receptor sequences come from a man aged 50-59 years with glioma.

The chain carries TRBV5-4 and TRBJ2-2; 10 bases map to TRBD2. Trimming at V came to 0 bases and at J to 1 base, leaving 0 bases not matched to a gene. This CDR3 spans 16 amino acids. CDR1 and CDR2 (germline): SGHNT, YYREEE (reference sequence). CDR3 nucleotide sequence: TGTGCCAGCAGCTTGGGACTAGCGGGGAACACCGGGGAGCTGTTTTTT. This sequence encodes CASSLGLAGNTGELFF.

The rearrangement links TRBV7-2 to TRBJ1-1; D call uncertain. Trimming cost V 2 bases and J 7 bases, with 8 bases left between them. The CDR3 totals 12 residues. Germline loops: CDR1 SGHTA, CDR2 FQGNSA. The CDR3 is CASSLSKLEAFF. CDR3 bases: TGTGCCAGCAGCTTATCAAAGCTTGAAGCTTTCTTT.

This clone turned up a few times. The chain has TRBV19 and TRBJ1-1, with D hard to call. Germline assignment: CDR1 LNHDA and CDR2 SQIVND (reference sequence). There are 14 residues in the CDR3. The V and J ends lost 3 bases and 0 bases respectively, with 8 bases between them. CDR3 bases: TGTGCCAGTAGTATTGGGATACTGAACACTGAAGCTTTCTTT. This sequence encodes CASSIGILNTEAFF.

The CDR3 bases are TGTGCCAGCAGCGTAGCGGGGTCCTACGAGCAGTACTTC. Translated, it gives CASSVAGSYEQYF. The chain uses TRBV9 and TRBJ2-7, with a weak D call TRBD2 (5 bases). CDR3 length: 13 residues. Per the germline V gene, CDR1 is SGDLS and CDR2 is YYNGEE. With 0 bases removed from V and 1 base from J, the gap between germline ends came to 5 bases.

The V gene is TRBV5-1, the J gene TRBJ2-1, with 9 nucleotides matching TRBD1. The V gene's germline CDR1 is SGHRS and CDR2 YFSETQ. The CDR3 consists of 15 residues. V shed 1 base, J shed 8 bases, and the junction held 7 bases outside the gene matches. CDR3 bases: TGCGCCAGCAGCTTGCCTGCGGGACAGGGAGATGAGCAGTTCTTC. Residues: CASSLPAGQGDEQFF.

This clone has just a few counts. The CDR3 here is CASSLSQGADTIYF. The CDR3 DNA sequence: TGTGCCAGCTCACTCTCTCAAGGTGCGGACACCATATATTTT. The V and J genes are TRBV18 and TRBJ1-3; no reliable D call. Germline V lookup: CDR1 KGHSH, CDR2 LQKENI. The CDR3 consists of 14 residues. V dropped 4 bases and J dropped 8 bases, with 15 bases sitting between them.

This chain uses TRBV5-1 with TRBJ2-7; 10 bases fit TRBD1. Trimming at V came to 4 bases and at J to 0 bases, leaving 4 bases not matched to a gene. This CDR3 is 15 amino acids long. CDR1 and CDR2 from the germline V gene are SGHRS and YFSETQ. The CDR3 protein is CASSARQGASYEQYF. The CDR3 DNA sequence: TGCGCCAGCAGCGCCCGACAGGGGGCCTCCTACGAGCAGTACTTC.

The chain has TRBV7-2 and TRBJ2-7, with 9 bases fitting TRBD1. Per the germline V gene, CDR1 is SGHTA and CDR2 is FQGNSA. This CDR3 spans 15 amino acids. V lost 5 bases to trimming and J lost 3 bases; unmatched junction nucleotides: 8. The CDR3 nucleotides are TGTGCCAGCAGCGTCTGGACAGGGGACCTCTACGAGCAGTACTTC. Protein: CASSVWTGDLYEQYF.

The V gene is TRBV27, the J gene TRBJ1-1; the D is unclear. The CDR3 has 14 amino acids. Germline V gives CDR1 MNHEY, CDR2 SMNVEV (reference sequence). The V gene lost 3 bases and the J gene lost 0 bases, with 8 bases spanning the gap. CDR3 residues: CASSLSGLNTEAFF. CDR3 DNA: TGTGCCAGCAGTTTGTCCGGGTTGAACACTGAAGCTTTCTTT.

The V gene is TRBV7-9, the J gene TRBJ2-5, with D possibly TRBD2 on 6 matching bases. Germline lookup yields CDR1 SEHNR and CDR2 FQNEAQ (reference sequence). CDR3 length: 16 residues. V was clipped by 7 bases and J by 5 bases, with 23 bases between them. The DNA for the CDR3 is TGTGCCAGCACCCCGGGGAGTAACGGGGGATACGAGACCCAGTACTTC. Translating gives CASTPGSNGGYETQYF.

The CDR3 sequence is CSVMEYNEQFF. CDR3 nucleotides: TGCAGTGTCATGGAGTACAATGAGCAGTTCTTC. The chain uses TRBV20-1 and TRBJ2-1; D call uncertain. This CDR3 region has 11 residues. The germline V gene has CDR1 DFQATT and CDR2 SNEGSKA (reference sequence). V was clipped by 7 bases and J by 4 bases, with 8 bases between them.

The rearrangement uses TRBV5-1 and TRBJ1-2; no definite D call. Germline V gives CDR1 SGHRS, CDR2 YFSETQ. This CDR3 has 9 amino acids. The germline V and J ends were trimmed by 1 base and 13 bases, with 5 bases remaining between them. The CDR3 reads CASSLFCTF. The CDR3 bases are TGCGCCAGCAGCTTGTTCTGCACCTTC.

This chain connects TRBV19 to TRBJ1-5, with 10 positions matching TRBD1. The germline CDR1 and CDR2 sequences are LNHDA and SQIVND (reference sequence). V was clipped by 5 bases and J by 1 base; unmatched bases: 11. This CDR3 comprises 18 residues. The CDR3 spells CASSPTGGASYSNQPQHF. CDR3 bases: TGTGCCAGTAGTCCGACAGGGGGCGCATCTTACAGCAATCAGCCCCAGCATTTT.

The rearrangement uses TRBV5-1 and TRBJ1-1, with a weak D call TRBD1 (5 bases). CDR1 and CDR2 from the germline V gene are SGHRS and YFSETQ. The CDR3 runs 12 residues. The germline V and J ends were trimmed by 4 bases and 7 bases, with 11 bases remaining between them. CDR3 loop: CASSGDGGEAFF. The CDR3 nucleotides read TGCGCCAGCAGCGGCGACGGGGGTGAAGCTTTCTTT.

J is TRBJ2-7 and V is TRBV20-1; 7 nucleotides align to TRBD2. Germline CDR1 and CDR2: DFQATT and SNEGSKA (reference sequence). The CDR3 runs to 10 residues. The CDR3 sequence: CWGGAYEQYF. The CDR3 coding sequence is TGCTGGGGGGGGGCCTACGAGCAGTACTTC.